Listed below are T cell receptor beta chains from one sample, sequenced in a study of control samples from healthy donors and cancer patients. The table came from immunoSEQ multiplex PCR; TCRdb's copy has only in-frame clones and leaves some out. Of more than 95,000 clones detected, 70% to 90% appear once; the ten largest clones hold 2.9%. The source material was blood. The receptor source for this set is a man in his sixties in good health. Both conserved end residues are part of each CDR3. Fields, in order: D gene, clone size, J gene, V gene, CDR3 protein, CDR3 DNA. A D gene is named only where the DNA matches it firmly. A row's size may be missing; if present it is once, few, many or a size class.

>TRBD2|-|TRBJ2-7|TRBV7-9
CASSLGGTAYEQYF
TGTGCCAGCAGCTTGGGGGGGACGGCATACGAGCAGTACTTC
>-|-|TRBJ2-1|TRBV28
CASSGSGNEQFF
TGTGCCAGTTCAGGGTCCGGCAATGAGCAGTTCTTC
>-|-|TRBJ1-2|TRBV7-9
CASSSGIGYTF
TGTGCCAGCAGCTCGGGGATTGGCTACACCTTC
>-|-|TRBJ2-3|TRBV5-1
CASSPLTTADTQYF
TGCGCCAGCAGCCCACTCACCACGGCAGATACGCAGTATTTT
>TRBD1|-|TRBJ1-3|TRBV6-1
CASRESRDRSSGNTIYF
TGTGCCAGCAGAGAAAGCCGGGACAGGTCATCTGGAAACACCATATATTTT
>TRBD2|-|TRBJ2-6|TRBV5-6
CASTRLATGANVLTF
TGTGCCAGCACCCGACTAGCTACTGGGGCCAACGTCCTGACTTTC
>-|-|TRBJ2-3|TRBV25-1
CASTPSRGSVYF
TGTGCCAGCACTCCCTCCAGGGGCTCCGTGTATTTT
>-|-|TRBJ2-7|TRBV12-2
CASRLGTGLYEQYF
TGTGCAAGTCGCTTAGGGACAGGACTCTACGAGCAGTACTTC
>-|once|TRBJ2-3|TRBV9
CASSVVASGTDTQYF
TGTGCCAGCAGCGTAGTCGCTAGCGGCACAGATACGCAGTATTTT
>TRBD1|once|TRBJ2-7|TRBV11-3
CASSLDSLRQGAFYEQYF
TGTGCCAGCAGCTTAGATTCGCTGAGGCAGGGGGCTTTCTACGAGCAGTACTTC
>TRBD2|-|TRBJ2-1|TRBV2
CASSGGRSWEQFF
TGTGCCAGCAGTGGCGGGAGATCATGGGAGCAGTTCTTC
>-|-|TRBJ1-3|TRBV19
CASSLGFTGNTIYF
TGTGCCAGTAGCCTTGGCTTCACTGGAAACACCATATATTTT
>-|-|TRBJ2-3|TRBV4-2
CASSPESTSTDTQYF
TGTGCCAGCAGTCCTGAATCCACTAGCACAGATACGCAGTATTTT
>TRBD1|-|TRBJ2-7|TRBV19
CASSKKGTGVAGEQYF
TGTGCCAGTAGTAAGAAGGGGACAGGGGTAGCCGGGGAGCAGTACTTC
>-|-|TRBJ2-3|TRBV27
CASRPTVLAPTDTQYF
TGTGCCAGCAGGCCGACCGTCCTCGCCCCCACAGATACGCAGTATTTT
>-|once|TRBJ1-3|TRBV7-2
CASSLGGGNTIYF
TGTGCCAGCAGCTTGGGGGGGGGAAACACCATATATTTT
>-|-|TRBJ2-5|TRBV3-1/TRBV3-2
CALGGAGETQYF
TGTGCCCTGGGGGGGGCCGGGGAGACCCAGTACTTC
>-|-|TRBJ2-2|TRBV28
CASSLANRVTGELFF
TGTGCCAGCAGTTTAGCAAACAGGGTCACCGGGGAGCTGTTTTTT
>-|-|TRBJ2-1|TRBV29-1
CSVELQGLSYNEQFF
TGCAGCGTAGAGTTACAGGGCCTCTCCTACAATGAGCAGTTCTTC
>-|-|TRBJ1-2|TRBV2
CASSLGGTLFGYTF
TGTGCCAGCAGTCTCGGGGGGACCTTGTTCGGCTACACCTTC
>-|once|TRBJ1-1|TRBV6-6
CASTPVRDSAFF
TGTGCCAGCACCCCAGTGAGGGACTCAGCTTTCTTT
>-|-|TRBJ1-3|TRBV9
CASSGTARHGNTIYF
TGTGCCAGCAGCGGGACAGCCAGGCATGGAAACACCATATATTTT
>TRBD2|-|TRBJ2-1|TRBV7-3
CASSLLAGHNEQFF
TGTGCCAGCAGCTTATTAGCGGGGCACAATGAGCAGTTCTTC
>TRBD1|-|TRBJ2-7|TRBV6-5
CASSYSWTGAYEQYF
TGTGCCAGCAGTTACTCCTGGACAGGGGCCTACGAGCAGTACTTC
>-|-|TRBJ2-3|TRBV9
CASSPGPLDTQYF
TGTGCCAGCAGCCCAGGACCTCTCGATACGCAGTATTTT
>TRBD1|-|TRBJ1-6|TRBV28
CASSLFGGQNSPLHF
TGTGCCAGCAGTTTATTTGGGGGACAGAATTCACCCCTCCACTTT
>TRBD1|-|TRBJ1-3|TRBV24-1
CATKVDRGLWDTIYF
TGTGCCACCAAGGTTGACAGGGGGCTTTGGGACACCATATATTTT
>TRBD1|-|TRBJ1-2|TRBV15
CATSSRTGNYGYTF
TGTGCCACCAGCAGCAGGACAGGAAACTATGGCTACACCTTC
>TRBD1|-|TRBJ1-6|TRBV5-5
CASSPHDPRGGSYNSPLHF
TGTGCCAGCAGCCCCCATGACCCCAGGGGGGGCTCCTATAATTCACCCCTCCACTTT
>TRBD2|-|TRBJ2-7|TRBV5-1
CASSTGLADDEQYF
TGCGCCAGCAGCACGGGACTAGCGGACGACGAGCAGTACTTC
>-|few|TRBJ1-1|TRBV29-1
CSAMVTHQNTEAFF
TGCAGCGCGATGGTAACGCATCAGAACACTGAAGCTTTCTTT
>TRBD1|-|TRBJ1-3|TRBV28
CASTTAGGGRGLNTIYF
TGTGCCAGCACCACCGCAGGGGGGGGGCGCGGGTTAAACACCATATATTTT
>TRBD1|-|TRBJ2-4|TRBV19
CASTPGDRVNIQYF
TGTGCCAGTACCCCAGGGGACAGGGTGAACATTCAGTACTTC
>TRBD1|-|TRBJ1-2|TRBV6-4
CASSGGTGGAYGYTF
TGTGCCAGCAGTGGCGGAACAGGGGGAGCGTATGGCTACACCTTC
>TRBD1|-|TRBJ1-4|TRBV11-2
CASSAQGAPNEKLFF
TGTGCCAGCAGCGCCCAGGGGGCCCCAAATGAAAAACTGTTTTTT
>-|-|TRBJ2-3|TRBV10-3
CASGASTDTQYF
TGTGCCAGCGGGGCTAGCACAGATACGCAGTATTTT
>TRBD1|once|TRBJ2-7|TRBV19
CASSTGGTGGNEQYF
TGTGCCAGTAGTACAGGCGGGACAGGGGGCAACGAGCAGTACTTC
>TRBD1|few|TRBJ2-3|TRBV5-1
CASSLAGTGNTDTQYF
TGCGCCAGCAGCTTGGCCGGGACAGGTAACACAGATACGCAGTATTTT
>TRBD1|-|TRBJ1-5|TRBV2
CASSYETGSNQPQHF
TGTGCCAGCAGTTACGAGACAGGGTCCAATCAGCCCCAGCATTTT
>-|-|TRBJ1-6|TRBV27
CASSLWQFPNSPLHF
TGTGCCAGCAGTTTGTGGCAGTTCCCTAATTCACCCCTCCACTTT